This T cell receptor (beta chain) was sequenced in a study of PD-1 blockade in classical Hodgkin lymphoma. Study-wide results and caveats: Complete responders showed a baseline diversity that resembled the diversity of newly diagnosed patients. Exclusion was the outcome for patients who began nivolumab under 1 year after ASCT.

Libraries were prepared by immunoSEQ multiplex PCR; TCRdb keeps only in-frame clonotypes and omits some of them. In the table there are roughly 55,000 clones, roughly 80% of which are singletons. Concerning this clone: Its antigen remains unidentified.

Every single patient, without exception, relapsed after autologous stem cell transplantation, and brentuximab vedotin exposure varied. Classification of best responses gave complete response, partial response or progressive disease. CDR1 SGHDT and CDR2 YYEEEE come from the germline V gene. This CDR3 comprises 14 residues. Deletions cut 5 bases from V and 0 bases from J, with 9 bases between. The chain links TRBV5-6 to TRBJ2-1; D unclear. Sequencing was performed on peripheral blood mononuclear cells (PBMCs), taken at baseline. The TCR was taken from a human donor with classical Hodgkin lymphoma. CDR3 sequence: CASSFFSSYNEQFF. The CDR3 DNA is TGTGCCAGCAGTTTTTTTAGCTCCTACAATGAGCAGTTCTTC. The variable domain in full, completed from reference TRBV5-6 and TRBJ2-1, reads DAGVTQSPTHLIKTRGQQVTLRCSPKSGHDTVSWYQQALGQGPQFIFQYYEEEERQRGNFPDRFSGHQFPNYSSELNVNALLLGDSALYLCASSFFSSYNEQFFGPGTRLTVL.